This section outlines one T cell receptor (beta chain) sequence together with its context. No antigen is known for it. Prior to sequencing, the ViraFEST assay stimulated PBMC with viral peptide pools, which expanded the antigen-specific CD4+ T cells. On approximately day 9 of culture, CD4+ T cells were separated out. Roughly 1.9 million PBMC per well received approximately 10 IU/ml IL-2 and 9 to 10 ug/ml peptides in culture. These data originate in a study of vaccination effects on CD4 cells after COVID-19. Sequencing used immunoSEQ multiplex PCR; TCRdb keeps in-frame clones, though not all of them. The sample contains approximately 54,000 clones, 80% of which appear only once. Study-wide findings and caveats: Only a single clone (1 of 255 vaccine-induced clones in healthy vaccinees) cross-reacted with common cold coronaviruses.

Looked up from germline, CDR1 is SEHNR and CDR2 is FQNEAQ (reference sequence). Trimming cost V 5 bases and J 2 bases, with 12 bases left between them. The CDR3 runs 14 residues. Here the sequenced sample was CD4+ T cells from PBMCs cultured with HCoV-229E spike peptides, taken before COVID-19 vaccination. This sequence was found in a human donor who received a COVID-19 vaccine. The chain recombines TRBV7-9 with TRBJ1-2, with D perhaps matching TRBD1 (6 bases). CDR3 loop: CASSLAGGNYGYTF. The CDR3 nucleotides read TGTGCCAGCAGCCTGGCGGGGGGCAACTATGGCTACACCTTC.